A single sample is the source of the 9 T cell receptor beta chains below, sequenced in a study of low-dose radiotherapy and immunotherapy resistance in tumors. Covering alpha and beta chains, TRAV- and TRBV-specific primers were used for the first-strand cDNA. Over approximately 20 PCR cycles, TCRs were amplified from a constant-region primer and V-primer adapter. TCRdb reprocessed the reads via MiXCR and lists one record per CDR3 protein. The profile shows about 91,000 distinct CDR3 sequences, approximately 22% of them singletons. Time point defined: after trial treatment. Treatment of the sample: LDRT plus nivolumab, ipilimumab, low-dose cyclophosphamide and aspirin (RACIN trial). Sequenced here: PBMCs, sampled after low-dose radiotherapy plus immunotherapy. These receptors all come from a female donor with ovarian cancer.

In its sample, this clonotype was seen many times. The chain combines TRBV7-9 with TRBJ1-1, with a tentative D call TRBD1 (5 bases). V shed 5 bases and J shed 5 bases, with 18 bases lying between them. Germline V gene data show CDR1 as SEHNR and CDR2 as FQNEAQ (reference sequence). The CDR3 is made up of 15 amino acids. CDR3 region: CASSPPPGGKTEAFF. CDR3 nucleotides: TGTGCCAGCAGCCCACCCCCGGGGGGAAAAACTGAAGCTTTCTTT.

In this sample, this clonotype turned up many times. The genes are TRBV24-1 and TRBJ1-4; D gene ambiguous. In germline, CDR1 is KGHDR, CDR2 SFDVKD. V dropped 3 bases and J dropped 7 bases, with 5 bases sitting between them. CDR3 length: 12 amino acids. The CDR3 nucleotides are TGTGCCACCAGTGATGTCGGTGAAAAACTGTTTTTT. Its translation is CATSDVGEKLFF.

The table lists this clonotype with a few counts. This chain uses TRBV11-2 with TRBJ2-7, with D perhaps matching TRBD1 (5 bases). The V and J ends lost 8 bases and 0 bases respectively, with 8 bases between them. Germline CDR1 is SGHAT and CDR2 is FQNNGV. This CDR3 has 12 amino acids. In DNA, the CDR3 is TGTGCCAGCTCGCAGGGCTCCTACGAGCAGTACTTC. Residues: CASSQGSYEQYF.

This clonotype was seen at least ten times. V usage is TRBV5-4 and J usage is TRBJ2-2; D is perhaps TRBD2 (5 bases). With 2 bases removed from V and 4 bases from J, the gap between germline ends came to 12 bases. Germline-derived CDR1 and CDR2 are SGHNT and YYREEE (reference sequence). The CDR3 runs to 15 residues. In nucleotides, the CDR3 is TGTGCCAGCAGCTTAAGAGCGGAAGGCACCGGGGAGCTGTTTTTT. Translated: CASSLRAEGTGELFF. Variable domain in full (rest from reference TRBV5-4 and TRBJ2-2): ETGVTQSPTHLIKTRGQQVTLRCSSQSGHNTVSWYQQALGQGPQFIFQYYREEENGRGNFPPRFSGLQFPNYSSELNVNALELDDSALYLCASSLRAEGTGELFFGEGSRLTVL.

This clonotype was observed a handful of times. The chain has TRBV19 and TRBJ1-2, with D possibly being TRBD1 (6 bases). The germline V and J ends were trimmed by 4 bases and 4 bases, with 13 bases remaining between them. Germline CDR1 reads LNHDA; CDR2 reads SQIVND (reference sequence). The CDR3 covers 14 residues. CDR3 in amino acids: CASSTEGVAYGYTF. Written as DNA, the CDR3 is TGTGCCAGTAGTACCGAGGGGGTCGCCTATGGCTACACCTTC. Looking up the rest from reference TRBV19 and TRBJ1-2 gives the full variable domain: DGGITQSPKYLFRKEGQNVTLSCEQNLNHDAMYWYRQDPGQGLRLIYYSQIVNDFQKGDIAEGYSVSREKKESFPLTVTSAQKNPTAFYLCASSTEGVAYGYTFGSGTRLTVV.

Turning to this clonotype: A read error is likely here: a far larger clone is one base away. The gene calls are TRBV6-8 and TRBJ2-1; the D is unclear. V lost 7 bases, J lost 3 bases, and 16 bases lay in between. CDR3 length: 15 amino acids. Germline values: CDR1 MNHGY, CDR2 SAAAGT. CDR3 sequence reads: CASTPTETVYNEQFF. The CDR3 DNA sequence: TGTGCCAGCACTCCCACCGAGACCGTCTACAATGAGCAGTTCTTC.

Note on this clonotype: A single base is all that separates this from a far larger clone, so a read error is likely. The chain combines TRBV13 with TRBJ1-2; 9 positions match TRBD1. Per the germline V gene, CDR1 is PRHDT and CDR2 is FYEKMQ (reference sequence). The CDR3 is 16 residues long. Here the CDR3 reads CASRTHRGQGDYDYTF. Written as DNA, the CDR3 is TGTGCCAGCAGAACCCACAGGGGACAGGGCGATTATGACTACACCTTC. The variable domain in full, completed from reference TRBV13 and TRBJ1-2, reads AAGVIQSPRHLIKEKRETATLKCYPIPRHDTVYWYQQGPGQDPQFLISFYEKMQSDKGSIPDRFSAQQFSDYHSELNMSSLELGDSALYFCASRTHRGQGDYDYTFGSGTRLTVV.

In this sample, this clonotype turned up many times. J is TRBJ2-1 and V is TRBV18, with 8 bases matching TRBD2. Germline V CDR1 and CDR2: KGHSH, LQKENI. The CDR3 totals 17 residues. The V segment lost 2 bases and the J segment 7 bases; nucleotides outside the gene matches: 13. The CDR3 region is CASSPSIVQREINEQFF. CDR3 DNA sequence: TGTGCCAGCTCACCATCGATTGTGCAGCGGGAGATTAATGAGCAGTTCTTC.

This clonotype was detected ten times or more. The chain uses TRBV5-1 and TRBJ1-1; D might be TRBD1 (6 bases). V was shortened by 7 bases and J by 2 bases, with 15 bases between the two germline ends. The length of the CDR3 is 14 residues. Germline V gene data show CDR1 as SGHRS and CDR2 as YFSETQ. The CDR3 DNA is TGCGCCAGCTTTTGGGGGCAGGGAAACACTGAAGCTTTCTTT. It yields the protein CASFWGQGNTEAFF.